The entry below gives a single T cell receptor (beta chain) sequence along with its context. V dropped 0 bases and J dropped 0 bases, with 11 bases sitting between them. From germline, CDR1 is MGHRA and CDR2 YSYEKL. The CDR3 runs to 16 residues. The sample comes from a study of blood T cell repertoires in COVID-19. Profiled with immunoSEQ multiplex PCR; TCRdb holds only in-frame clones, not every one. Of about 110,000 clones in the sample, 88% are singletons; the top ten hold 2% to 3%. This sequence was found in a human donor in a cohort sampled during active COVID-19. Source material: peripheral blood. The V and J genes are TRBV4-1 and TRBJ1-1, with D perhaps matching TRBD1 (6 bases). In DNA, the CDR3 is TGCGCCAGCAGCCAAGAGAGGGGGGGGATGAACACTGAAGCTTTCTTT. Encoded protein: CASSQERGGMNTEAFF.